Shown below are 20 T cell receptor beta chains from a single sample sequenced in a study of T cells expressing NK-cell markers. No DNA is given; TCRdb re-called the 5' RACE reads and lists each CDR3 protein once. The specimen's table records approximately 440,000 distinct CDR3 sequences. Sequenced material: blood T cells: a sorted CD56 or NKG2C T cell subset, CD4+ or CD8+ T cells, or bulk PBMC T cells (not recorded which). These receptors all stem from a woman between 50 and 59 years old in good health.

This rearrangement joins TRBV5-1 to TRBJ2-1; lacking DNA, the TRBD2 call made by TCRdb goes unchecked. The CDR3 is made up of 13 amino acids. Germline V gene lookup returns CDR1 SGHRS and CDR2 YFSETQ. The CDR3: CASMAWRQNEQFF.

This chain links TRBV5-1 with TRBJ2-7; the TCRdb call, TRBD2, lacks DNA for checking. There are 16 residues in the CDR3. Germline V lookup: CDR1 SGHRS, CDR2 YFSETQ. This chain's CDR3 is CASAGRSGMSSYEQYF.

CDR3: CASSFGRRTQYF. The chain uses TRBV11-2 and TRBJ2-5. Germline loops: CDR1 SGHAT, CDR2 FQNNGV. The CDR3 loop spans 12 amino acids.

The chain carries TRBV18 and TRBJ2-1. The CDR3 sequence is 12 residues long. In germline, CDR1 is KGHSH, CDR2 LQKENI. CDR3 loop: CASTRSYNEQFF.

The rearrangement joins TRBV30 to TRBJ2-3; without DNA, the TCRdb call of TRBD2 cannot be checked. The CDR3 covers 14 residues. Looked up from germline, CDR1 is GTSNPN and CDR2 is SVGIG (reference sequence). CDR3: CAWWESSRTDTQYF.

This chain links TRBV20-1 with TRBJ2-5; TCRdb lists TRBD2, though no DNA is available to test this call. CDR1 and CDR2 from the germline V gene are DFQATT and SNEGSKA (reference sequence). CDR3 length: 14 amino acids. The CDR3: CSAMGTSVEETQYF.

The chain couples TRBV6-5 to TRBJ2-1; TCRdb's D call, TRBD1, is unchecked because there is no DNA. CDR3 length: 15 residues. Germline V gene data show CDR1 as MNHEY and CDR2 as SVGAGI. This CDR3 reads CASTQAGRSGDEQFF.

The rearrangement joins TRBV27 to TRBJ1-5; checking the TCRdb D call of TRBD1 is not possible without DNA. This CDR3 spans 13 amino acids. The germline V gene has CDR1 MNHEY and CDR2 SMNVEV (reference sequence). CDR3 loop: CASTDRGGQPQHF.

The gene calls are TRBV6-2 or TRBV6-3 and TRBJ2-2; TCRdb gives TRBD2 as the D gene, but with no DNA this cannot be confirmed. This CDR3 comprises 15 residues. Germline V gives CDR1 MNHEY, CDR2 SVGEGT. This chain's CDR3 is CAAARSAGGGRELFF.

J is TRBJ1-2 and V is TRBV12-3 or TRBV12-4; TCRdb lists TRBD1, though no DNA is available to test this call. The CDR3 contains 12 residues. The CDR3 loop reads CASSLGGPGYTF.

V gene TRBV19 combines with J gene TRBJ2-1. Germline loops: CDR1 LNHDA, CDR2 SQIVND (reference sequence). The CDR3 has 15 amino acids. This CDR3 reads CASSRVLYPYNEQFF.

V and J are TRBV19 and TRBJ1-1. The germline V gene has CDR1 LNHDA and CDR2 SQIVND (reference sequence). The CDR3 is 11 residues long. This chain's CDR3 is CASGDGARAFF.

The gene calls are TRBV7-2 and TRBJ1-5. The CDR3 sequence is 13 residues long. Germline V lookup: CDR1 SGHTA, CDR2 FQGNSA. Here the CDR3 reads CASSPVRNQPQHF. Using reference TRBV7-2 and TRBJ1-5 for the parts outside the CDR3, the full variable domain is GAGVSQSPSNKVTEKGKDVELRCDPISGHTALYWYRQSLGQGLEFLIYFQGNSAPDKSGLPSDRFSAERTGGSVSTLTIQRTQQEDSAVYLCASSPVRNQPQHFGDGTRLSIL.

The chain links TRBV3-1 to TRBJ2-1; the D call from TCRdb, TRBD1, cannot be confirmed without DNA. Germline-derived CDR1 and CDR2 are LGHDT and YNNKEL (reference sequence). CDR3 length equals 15 residues. CDR3: CASSQVSSPGNEQFF.

The CDR3 loop reads CASRKAGQGENTQYF. The chain recombines TRBV5-1 with TRBJ2-3; TCRdb names TRBD1, which stays unverified in the absence of DNA. The CDR3 covers 15 residues. The germline gives CDR1 SGHRS, CDR2 YFSETQ.

The genes are TRBV20-1 and TRBJ2-1; TCRdb calls TRBD2, which cannot be checked without DNA. The CDR3 covers 15 residues. Per the germline V gene, CDR1 is DFQATT and CDR2 is SNEGSKA (reference sequence). CDR3 sequence reads: CSARGLRETYNEQFF.

The gene calls are TRBV4-1 and TRBJ2-5; TCRdb picks TRBD2, but there is no DNA to check that call. The CDR3 is made up of 16 amino acids. Germline V gives CDR1 MGHRA, CDR2 YSYEKL. The CDR3 sequence is CASSQGLAGEQETQYF.

The chain has TRBV18 and TRBJ2-5; TCRdb calls TRBD2, which cannot be checked without DNA. The germline V gene has CDR1 KGHSH and CDR2 LQKENI. The CDR3 has 15 residues. CDR3 region: CASSPRSGAQETQYF.

The chain combines TRBV5-1 with TRBJ2-1; TCRdb lists TRBD2, though no DNA is available to test this call. Germline V lookup: CDR1 SGHRS, CDR2 YFSETQ. The CDR3 consists of 16 residues. CDR3 residues: CASSLGPREASNEQFF. Full variable domain (missing parts from reference TRBV5-1 and TRBJ2-1): KAGVTQTPRYLIKTRGQQVTLSCSPISGHRSVSWYQQTPGQGLQFLFEYFSETQRNKGNFPGRFSGRQFSNSRSEMNVSTLELGDSALYLCASSLGPREASNEQFFGPGTRLTVL.

The chain uses TRBV4-2 and TRBJ1-1. The CDR3 covers 15 residues. Germline V gene lookup returns CDR1 LGHNA and CDR2 YNFKEQ. The CDR3 sequence: CASSQEGILNTEAFF.